Below are 15 T cell receptor beta chains sequenced from a single sample in a study of siplizumab effects on memory and regulatory T cells. TCRdb's table, derived via immunoSEQ multiplex PCR, lists solely in-frame clones and lacks some. The table includes 70,000 to 90,000 clones, roughly 93% detected once. Sequences were obtained from CD8+ T cells sorted from blood. Source of these receptors: a human donor in good health.

This chain joins TRBV6-6 and TRBJ2-5, with D unclear. Germline values: CDR1 MNHNY, CDR2 SVGAGI (reference sequence). The CDR3 sequence is 12 residues long. Trimming stripped 2 bases from V and 11 bases from J, with 12 bases between. This CDR3 is CASSYLLSEQYF. DNA for the CDR3: TGTGCCAGCAGTTACCTTTTGTCAGAGCAGTACTTC.

This chain uses TRBV7-9 with TRBJ1-2; no reliable D call. Between the trimmed V and J ends, which lost 1 base and 8 bases, there was a span of 14 bases. This CDR3 is 14 amino acids long. Looked up from germline, CDR1 is SEHNR and CDR2 is FQNEAQ (reference sequence). This CDR3 reads CASSLDVNLGGYTF. CDR3 in DNA: TGTGCCAGCAGCTTAGACGTCAACCTGGGGGGCTACACCTTC.

Here the CDR3 reads CARSHPPGRETQYF. Written as DNA, the CDR3 is TGTGCCAGAAGCCATCCCCCAGGGAGGGAGACCCAGTACTTC. J is TRBJ2-5 and V is TRBV5-3; tentative D call: TRBD2 (6 bases). TRBV5-3 is flagged as an ORF with uncertain function. The CDR3 extends over 14 amino acids. V lost 4 bases and J lost 5, with 15 bases in between.

This clone was observed once. This chain uses TRBV14 with TRBJ1-2; perhaps TRBD1 as D (6 bases). V was clipped by 4 bases and J by 4 bases, with 10 bases between them. Looked up from germline, CDR1 is SGHDN and CDR2 is FVKESK. The CDR3 consists of 13 residues. CDR3 sequence (DNA): TGTGCCAGCAGCCCGGGGGCTAGCTATGGCTACACCTTC. Translating gives CASSPGASYGYTF. The entire variable domain, with the rest obtained from reference TRBV14 and TRBJ1-2, is as follows: EAGVTQFPSHSVIEKGQTVTLRCDPISGHDNLYWYRRVMGKEIKFLLHFVKESKQDESGMPNNRFLAERTGGTYSTLKVQPAELEDSGVYFCASSPGASYGYTFGSGTRLTVV.

The rearrangement uses TRBV12-1 and TRBJ1-3; no DNA check was done on the table's D call, TRBD1. TRBV12-1 is a pseudogene segment. This CDR3 spans 14 amino acids. DNA of the CDR3: TGTGCCAGCAGCTCCCCAGGGGATCGTAACACCATATATTTT. As protein: CASSSPGDRNTIYF.

The gene calls are TRBV4-3 and TRBJ1-2; the match to TRBD1 covers 10 bases. The CDR3 consists of 16 residues. The V gene end was trimmed by 4 bases and the J gene end by 8 bases; junction bases not matched to a gene: 13. Per germline, CDR1 LGHNA and CDR2 YSLEER. CDR3 in DNA: TGCGCCAGCAGCCCGGGACAGGGGATTTTATCGGGAGGCTACACCTTC. Translation: CASSPGQGILSGGYTF.

This clone has just one count. The V gene is TRBV4-1, the J gene TRBJ1-4; tentative D call: TRBD1 (6 bases). The CDR3 runs to 15 residues. V lost 2 bases, J lost 8 bases, and 15 bases lay in between. Germline assignment: CDR1 MGHRA and CDR2 YSYEKL. CDR3 nucleotides: TGCGCCAGCAGCCAACTCGGCAGGGGCCCCGAAAAACTGTTTTTT. It translates to CASSQLGRGPEKLFF.

The chain uses TRBV28 and TRBJ1-2; the D gene is possibly TRBD1 (5 bases). Germline values: CDR1 MDHEN, CDR2 SYDVKM. The CDR3 spans 14 residues. V dropped 1 base and J dropped 7 bases, with 13 bases sitting between them. CDR3 region: CASSLLDTGSGYTF. CDR3 DNA sequence: TGTGCCAGCAGTTTATTGGACACGGGTAGTGGCTACACCTTC.

DNA of the CDR3: TGTGCCAGCAGTGCGACAGGGGGCGCAGAGGCAGATACGCAGTATTTT. Translating gives CASSATGGAEADTQYF. This sequence joins TRBV6-1 and TRBJ2-3; 10 nucleotides match TRBD1. The ends lost 4 bases at V and 4 bases at J; junction bases unmatched: 8. The CDR3 is made up of 16 amino acids. Per the germline V gene, CDR1 is MNHNS and CDR2 is SASEGT.

The CDR3 here is CASSFRGLSSYEQYF. The CDR3 bases are TGTGCCAGCAGTTTCCGGGGCTTGAGCTCCTACGAGCAGTACTTC. The V and J genes are TRBV28 and TRBJ2-7, with D perhaps assigned TRBD1 or TRBD2 (5 bases each). Germline V gene lookup returns CDR1 MDHEN and CDR2 SYDVKM. The CDR3 has 15 residues. V lost 3 bases and J lost 0, with 12 bases in between.

CDR3 nucleotides: TGTGCCAGCAGCCCCTTGGGACAGACGAACACTGAAGCTTTCTTT. The encoded protein is CASSPLGQTNTEAFF. The chain carries TRBV6-5 and TRBJ1-1, with 7 bases aligning to TRBD1. The V segment lost 6 bases and the J segment 1 base; nucleotides outside the gene matches: 8. CDR3 size: 15 residues. The V gene's germline CDR1 is MNHEY and CDR2 SVGAGI.

This sequence joins TRBV6-6 and TRBJ2-7; D not certain. The V end lost 8 bases, the J end lost 2 bases, and 13 bases lay between the germline ends. The CDR3 spans 13 residues. Germline values: CDR1 MNHNY, CDR2 SVGAGI (reference sequence). The CDR3 DNA sequence: TGTGCCAGCGGCCGGAGCCGTCCCTACGAGCAGTACTTC. Encoded protein: CASGRSRPYEQYF.

The gene calls are TRBV15 and TRBJ2-5, with 8 nucleotides matching TRBD2. V lost 1 base, J lost 3 bases, and 1 base stayed unmatched. Germline-derived CDR1 and CDR2 are LNHNV and YYDKDF (reference sequence). The CDR3 is 14 residues long. The CDR3 sequence is CATSRVAGKETQYF. CDR3 nucleotide sequence: TGTGCCACCAGCAGAGTAGCGGGGAAAGAGACCCAGTACTTC. Full variable domain (rest looked up from reference TRBV15 and TRBJ2-5): DAMVIQNPRYQVTQFGKPVTLSCSQTLNHNVMYWYQQKSSQAPKLLFHYYDKDFNNEADTPDNFQSRRPNTSFCFLDIRSPGLGDTAMYLCATSRVAGKETQYFGPGTRLLVL.

The chain recombines TRBV5-5 with TRBJ2-3, with 9 positions matching TRBD2. This CDR3 has 16 amino acids. Germline-derived CDR1 and CDR2 are SGHKS and YYEKEE (reference sequence). J lost 2 bases, V lost 4 bases, and 8 bases had no gene match. CDR3 nucleotides: TGTGCCAGCAGCGAGGGACTAGCTACGGACACAGATACGCAGTATTTT. Its translation: CASSEGLATDTDTQYF. Full variable domain (remainder filled in from reference TRBV5-5 and TRBJ2-3): DAGVTQSPTHLIKTRGQQVTLRCSPISGHKSVSWYQQVLGQGPQFIFQYYEKEERGRGNFPDRFSARQFPNYSSELNVNALLLGDSALYLCASSEGLATDTDTQYFGPGTRLTVL.

The chain recombines TRBV10-3 with TRBJ2-2; no reliable D call. Germline-derived CDR1 and CDR2 are ENHRY and SYGVKD. The CDR3 covers 12 residues. Trimming took 4 bases from V and 0 from J, leaving 0 bases between them. This chain's CDR3 is CAISANTGELFF. The CDR3 nucleotides are TGTGCCATCAGTGCGAACACCGGGGAGCTGTTTTTT.